Each of the 30 T cell receptor beta chains below was sequenced from the same sample in a study of multiple sclerosis patients with progressive multifocal leukoencephalopathy. The repertoire was sequenced with immunoSEQ multiplex PCR; TCRdb's copy has only in-frame clones and lacks some. The sample carries tens of thousands of clones, under 90% recorded once. Stated time point: more than 5 months of natalizumab therapy. Here the sequenced sample was PBMCs, taken from a patient treated with natalizumab. The receptors derive from a human donor with multiple sclerosis.

The V call is TRBV27, the J call TRBJ2-1, with D maybe TRBD1 (5 bases). Trimming stripped 2 bases from V and 8 bases from J, with 7 bases between. In germline, CDR1 is MNHEY, CDR2 SMNVEV (reference sequence). This CDR3 is 12 amino acids long. The CDR3 here is CASSLGAHEQFF. In DNA form, the CDR3 reads TGTGCCAGCAGTTTAGGGGCCCATGAGCAGTTCTTC.

The J gene is TRBJ1-2, the V gene TRBV27; no definite D call. The CDR3 spans 13 residues. The V gene's germline CDR1 is MNHEY and CDR2 SMNVEV (reference sequence). V gave up 2 bases and J gave up 4 bases, with 8 bases separating them. The CDR3 region has the DNA TGTGCCAGCAGTTTAAGCCAAACCTATGGCTACACCTTC. This codes for CASSLSQTYGYTF.

This chain uses TRBV19 with TRBJ2-2; D may match TRBD1 or TRBD2 (6 bases each). Trimming cost V 4 bases and J 3 bases, with 15 bases left between them. The CDR3 is made up of 16 amino acids. Per germline, CDR1 LNHDA and CDR2 SQIVND (reference sequence). CDR3 in amino acids: CASSREDRFHTGELFF. CDR3 in DNA: TGTGCCAGTAGTAGGGAGGACAGATTCCACACCGGGGAGCTGTTTTTT.

V usage is TRBV9 and J usage is TRBJ2-3; the match to TRBD2 covers 8 bases. V was pared by 0 bases and J by 0 bases, with 3 bases of the junction left unmatched. Germline V CDR1 and CDR2: SGDLS, YYNGEE. This CDR3 comprises 16 residues. The CDR3 DNA reads TGTGCCAGCAGCGTAGGTCCGGGAGGGAGCACAGATACGCAGTATTTT. Translated: CASSVGPGGSTDTQYF.

The chain recombines TRBV7-8 with TRBJ2-2, with a tentative D call TRBD1 (6 bases). V was shortened by 1 base and J by 3 bases, with 9 bases between the two germline ends. Germline CDR1 is SGHVS and CDR2 is FQNEAQ. CDR3 length: 15 residues. For the CDR3, the DNA is TGTGCCAGCAGCTTAGTGGGACAATACACCGGGGAGCTGTTTTTT. Protein product: CASSLVGQYTGELFF.

The rearrangement joins TRBV19 to TRBJ2-7, with 7 nucleotides matching TRBD2. Germline V gene data show CDR1 as LNHDA and CDR2 as SQIVND (reference sequence). The trim removed 2 bases at V and 0 bases at J, leaving 10 bases unmatched. CDR3 length equals 17 residues. The CDR3 loop reads CASSIQYSGSVSYEQYF. The CDR3 DNA reads TGTGCCAGTAGTATACAATATAGCGGGTCTGTCTCCTACGAGCAGTACTTC.

This chain uses TRBV6-7 with TRBJ2-1, with 11 nucleotides matching TRBD2. TRBV6-7 is an ORF for which the function is uncertain. This CDR3 is built from 20 residues. The junction had 18 bases not matched to a gene; V was cut back by 6 bases and J by 2 bases. CDR3 sequence reads: CASRIQGAASGRIPYNEQFF. The CDR3 nucleotides read TGTGCCAGCAGAATACAGGGGGCGGCTAGCGGGAGGATTCCCTACAATGAGCAGTTCTTC.

The chain joins TRBV7-8 to TRBJ1-1; D possibly corresponds to TRBD1 (6 bases). Deletions cut 5 bases from V and 10 bases from J, with 17 bases between. CDR3 length: 13 amino acids. Germline V gene data show CDR1 as SGHVS and CDR2 as FQNEAQ. Here the CDR3 reads CASSKGGRGGAFF. In DNA form, the CDR3 reads TGTGCCAGCAGCAAAGGAGGGCGAGGGGGAGCTTTCTTT.

The genes are TRBV30 and TRBJ2-5, with 12 bases lining up with TRBD2. CDR1 and CDR2 from the germline V gene are GTSNPN and SVGIG (reference sequence). With V trimmed by 0 bases and J by 5 bases, 4 bases remained unmatched. The CDR3 extends over 15 amino acids. The chain's CDR3 is CAWSVSLAGGETQYF. The CDR3, as DNA: TGTGCCTGGAGTGTCTCGCTAGCGGGAGGGGAGACCCAGTACTTC. The full variable domain, completed using reference TRBV30 and TRBJ2-5, is SQTIHQWPATLVQPVGSPLSLECTVEGTSNPNLYWYRQAAGRGLQLLFYSVGIGQISSEVPQNLSASRPQDRQFILSSKKLLLSDSGFYLCAWSVSLAGGETQYFGPGTRLLVL.

J is TRBJ2-7 and V is TRBV11-3; no definite D call. The V end lost 9 bases, the J end lost 6 bases, and 9 bases lay between the germline ends. This CDR3 region has 10 residues. Germline values: CDR1 SGHNT, CDR2 YENEEA. This CDR3 reads CARLLPEQYF. CDR3 coding DNA: TGTGCCAGGCTGTTACCCGAGCAGTACTTC.

This clone was counted only a few times. The CDR3 sequence is CASRKQGAGGYTF. As DNA, the CDR3 is TGTGCCAGCAGAAAACAGGGGGCGGGTGGCTACACCTTC. V and J are TRBV6-5 and TRBJ1-2; 9 bases are a match to TRBD1. This CDR3 comprises 13 residues. The V segment lost 6 bases and the J segment 7 bases; nucleotides outside the gene matches: 6. Germline lookup yields CDR1 MNHEY and CDR2 SVGAGI.

As to this clone: At one boundary the junction diverges from the germline segment, which might be a read error. The same CDR3 also results from other DNA sequences found in this sample. This chain joins TRBV29-1 and TRBJ1-1; D not resolved. This CDR3 comprises 10 residues. Germline CDR1 reads SQVTM; CDR2 reads ANQGSEA. CDR3 protein: CSAGNTEAFF. In DNA form, the CDR3 reads TGCAGCGCCGGGAACACCGAAGCTTTCTTT.

The chain links TRBV6-1 to TRBJ2-7; possibly TRBD1 for D (8 bases). This CDR3 comprises 13 residues. V shed 6 bases and J shed 3 bases, with 12 bases lying between them. Per germline, CDR1 MNHNS and CDR2 SASEGT. The CDR3 loop is CASRTGEGYEQYF. Here the CDR3 DNA reads TGTGCCAGCAGGACAGGGGAGGGCTACGAGCAGTACTTC.

The V call is TRBV7-2, the J call TRBJ1-3, with 8 bases lining up with TRBD1. Germline CDR1 is SGHTA and CDR2 is FQGNSA. The CDR3 contains 16 residues. V shed 5 bases and J 6 bases; nucleotides not matched to a gene: 12. The CDR3 region is CASSAYSKTGANTIYF. The CDR3 nucleotides are TGTGCCAGCAGCGCCTATTCTAAGACAGGGGCAAACACCATATATTTT.

This chain connects TRBV10-3 to TRBJ2-3; D is ambiguous. V lost 3 bases and J 0 bases, leaving 4 bases between the germline ends. The CDR3 contains 13 residues. The germline CDR1 and CDR2 sequences are ENHRY and SYGVKD. The CDR3 sequence is CAISETSTDTQYF. CDR3 DNA: TGTGCCATCAGTGAAACTAGCACAGATACGCAGTATTTT.

This sequence joins TRBV11-2 and TRBJ2-7; 11 bases align to TRBD2. Trimming at V came to 6 bases and at J to 6 bases, leaving 7 bases not matched to a gene. The CDR3 runs 14 residues. CDR1 is SGHAT and CDR2 is FQNNGV in the germline V gene. CDR3 nucleotide sequence: TGTGCCAGCAGAGGACTAGCGGGCCCCTTCGAGCAGTACTTC. It specifies CASRGLAGPFEQYF. Together with reference TRBV11-2 and TRBJ2-7, the CDR3 gives the full variable domain: EAGVAQSPRYKIIEKRQSVAFWCNPISGHATLYWYQQILGQGPKLLIQFQNNGVVDDSQLPKDRFSAERLKGVDSTLKIQPAKLEDSAVYLCASRGLAGPFEQYFGPGTRLTVT.

This clone was seen a single time. The junction does not match germline at one end; this may be a read error. The chain recombines TRBV2 with TRBJ2-7; 7 bases line up with TRBD2. CDR1 and CDR2 (germline): SNHLY, FYNNEI. The CDR3 has 13 amino acids. The CDR3: CASRGREGYEQYF. The CDR3 DNA is TGTGCCAGCAGGGGCAGGGAGGGGTACGAGCAGTACTTT.

The chain couples TRBV7-9 to TRBJ1-6, with 11 positions matching TRBD1. The germline CDR1 and CDR2 sequences are SEHNR and FQNEAQ (reference sequence). The length of the CDR3 is 16 residues. The trim removed 5 bases at V and 7 bases at J, leaving 7 bases unmatched. The CDR3: CASSRVDRGLNSPLHF. The CDR3 region has the DNA TGTGCCAGCAGCCGCGTGGACAGGGGGCTGAATTCACCCCTCCACTTT.

The chain couples TRBV5-8 to TRBJ1-4, with TRBD1 identical over 7 bases. With 0 bases clipped from V and 3 bases from J, the junction kept 2 bases outside the gene matches. The CDR3 runs to 15 residues. Germline lookup yields CDR1 SGHTS and CDR2 YDEGEE. The CDR3 nucleotides are TGTGCCAGCAGCTTGGCGGGACAGCCTAATGAAAAACTGTTTTTT. Its protein product is CASSLAGQPNEKLFF. Together with reference TRBV5-8 and TRBJ1-4, the CDR3 gives the full variable domain: EAGVTQSPTHLIKTRGQQATLRCSPISGHTSVYWYQQALGLGLQFLLWYDEGEERNRGNFPPRFSGRQFPNYSSELNVNALELEDSALYLCASSLAGQPNEKLFFGSGTQLSVL.

The chain carries TRBV4-3 and TRBJ2-2; the D gene is possibly TRBD2 (7 bases). V lost 0 bases, J lost 8 bases, and 19 bases lay in between. Germline CDR1 and CDR2: LGHNA and YSLEER. This CDR3 contains 17 residues. The CDR3 loop reads CASSQDRRAAGAGELFF. The CDR3 region has the DNA TGCGCCAGCAGCCAAGATAGGCGAGCCGCGGGGGCGGGGGAGCTGTTTTTT.

V is TRBV4-1 and J is TRBJ1-2, with D possibly being TRBD1 (5 bases). This CDR3 has 15 residues. The V end lost 1 base, the J end lost 2 bases, and 11 bases lay between the germline ends. CDR1 is MGHRA and CDR2 is YSYEKL in the germline V gene. The CDR3 DNA reads as TGCGCCAGCAGCCAAGCTGTCTCAGGGAACTATGGCTACACCTTC. Encoded protein: CASSQAVSGNYGYTF.

Written as DNA, the CDR3 is TGTGCCAGCAGCTTGACAAGGGTTTCGACGGGCTACGAGCAGTACTTC. This encodes CASSLTRVSTGYEQYF. The chain couples TRBV5-5 to TRBJ2-7, with D uncertain. The CDR3 sequence is 16 residues long. CDR1 is SGHKS and CDR2 is YYEKEE in the germline V gene (reference sequence). V was shortened by 1 base and J by 3 bases, with 17 bases between the two germline ends.

The DNA for the CDR3 is TGTGCCGGCGCGACTAGCGGGGGCTCCTACAATGAGCAGTTCTTC. Encoded protein: CAGATSGGSYNEQFF. V and J are TRBV28 and TRBJ2-1; 12 bases are shared with TRBD2. Germline CDR1 MDHEN, CDR2 SYDVKM. The junction had 5 bases not matched to a gene; V was cut back by 11 bases and J by 0 bases. This CDR3 has 15 residues.

The chain joins TRBV15 to TRBJ2-3, with D unresolved. Trimming pared 5 bases from V and 4 bases from J, leaving 13 bases between. Germline CDR1 LNHNV, CDR2 YYDKDF (reference sequence). The CDR3 loop spans 14 amino acids. CDR3 DNA: TGTGCCACCAGCTATACGGCCCCACCAGATACGCAGTATTTT. It codes for CATSYTAPPDTQYF. Full variable domain (remainder filled in from reference TRBV15 and TRBJ2-3): DAMVIQNPRYQVTQFGKPVTLSCSQTLNHNVMYWYQQKSSQAPKLLFHYYDKDFNNEADTPDNFQSRRPNTSFCFLDIRSPGLGDTAMYLCATSYTAPPDTQYFGPGTRLTVL.

The chain couples TRBV6-5 to TRBJ2-1; D uncertain. Between the trimmed V and J ends, which lost 5 bases and 7 bases, there was a span of 6 bases. Germline V gene lookup returns CDR1 MNHEY and CDR2 SVGAGI. The CDR3 totals 11 residues. CDR3 in DNA: TGTGCCAGCAGTGGGGTGAATGAGCAGTTCTTC. This gives the protein CASSGVNEQFF.

This clone came up once. The gene calls are TRBV28 and TRBJ2-6; D is unclear. V lost 6 bases, J lost 2 bases, and 5 bases lay in between. CDR1 MDHEN and CDR2 SYDVKM come from the germline V gene. The CDR3 spans 13 residues. This CDR3 is CASRETGANVLTF. DNA of the CDR3: TGTGCCAGCAGGGAAACTGGGGCCAACGTCCTGACTTTC.

This clone has just one count. In nucleotides, the CDR3 is TGTGCCAGCCGCTCGCCCCCCCACGAGCAGTACTTC. It yields the protein CASRSPPHEQYF. The rearrangement uses TRBV6-5 and TRBJ2-7; D is uncertain. Germline-derived CDR1 and CDR2 are MNHEY and SVGAGI. V gave up 8 bases and J gave up 5 bases, with 13 bases separating them. The CDR3 runs to 12 residues.

The J gene is TRBJ2-7, the V gene TRBV28, with TRBD2 identical over 7 bases. Trimming at V came to 1 base and at J to 5 bases, leaving 5 bases not matched to a gene. CDR1 and CDR2 from the germline V gene are MDHEN and SYDVKM. This CDR3 spans 14 amino acids. CDR3 in amino acids: CASSLSGGIDEQYF. In nucleotides, the CDR3 is TGTGCCAGCAGTTTATCGGGGGGTATTGACGAGCAGTACTTC.

The V gene is TRBV10-3, the J gene TRBJ2-5; D is uncertain. The end of the DNA is better explained by TRBJ2-7, so the J call may be wrong. The CDR3 has 12 amino acids. The germline V gene encodes CDR1 ENHRY and CDR2 SYGVKD. The CDR3 sequence: CAISEYANEQYF. The CDR3 DNA is TGTGCCATCAGTGAGTACGCCAACGAGCAGTACTTC.

The chain employs TRBV4-3 and TRBJ2-1; no clear D gene. In germline, CDR1 is LGHNA, CDR2 YSLEER. The CDR3 spans 15 residues. V was trimmed by 1 base and J by 8 bases, leaving 15 bases between them. The CDR3 sequence: CASSQARIGRDEQFF. CDR3 DNA: TGCGCCAGCAGCCAAGCAAGAATCGGCCGCGATGAGCAGTTCTTC.